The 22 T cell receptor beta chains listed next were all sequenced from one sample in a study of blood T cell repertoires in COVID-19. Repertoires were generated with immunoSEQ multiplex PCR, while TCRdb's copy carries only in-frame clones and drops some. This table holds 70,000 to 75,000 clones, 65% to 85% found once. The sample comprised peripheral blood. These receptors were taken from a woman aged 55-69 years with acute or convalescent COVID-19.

For the CDR3, the DNA is TGTGCCAGCAGTGAAGGGAGGGGAGGAGCTCTCGAGCAGTACTTC. Amino acid sequence: CASSEGRGGALEQYF. This chain joins TRBV6-1 and TRBJ2-7, with D perhaps matching TRBD2 (6 bases). Germline V CDR1 and CDR2: MNHNS, SASEGT. The CDR3 is 15 amino acids. V lost 1 base to trimming and J lost 6 bases, with 16 bases between them.

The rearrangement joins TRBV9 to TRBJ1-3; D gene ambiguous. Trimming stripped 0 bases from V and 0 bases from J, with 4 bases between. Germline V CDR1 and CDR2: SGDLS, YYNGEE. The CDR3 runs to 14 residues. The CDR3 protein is CASSVGVSGNTIYF. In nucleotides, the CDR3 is TGTGCCAGCAGCGTAGGAGTCTCTGGAAACACCATATATTTT.

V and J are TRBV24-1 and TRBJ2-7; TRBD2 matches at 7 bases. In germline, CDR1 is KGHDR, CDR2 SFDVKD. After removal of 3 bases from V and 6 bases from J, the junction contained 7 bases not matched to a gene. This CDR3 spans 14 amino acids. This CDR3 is CATSDRPSGAEQYF. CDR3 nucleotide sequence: TGTGCCACCAGTGATCGACCTAGCGGAGCCGAGCAGTACTTC.

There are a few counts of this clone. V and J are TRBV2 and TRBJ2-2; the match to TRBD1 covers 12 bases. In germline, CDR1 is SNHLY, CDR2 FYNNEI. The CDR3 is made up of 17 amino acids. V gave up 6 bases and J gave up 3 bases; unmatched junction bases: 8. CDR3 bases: TGTGCCAGCAGAATCCGGGACAGGGGGCCGGACACCGGGGAGCTGTTTTTT. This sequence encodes CASRIRDRGPDTGELFF.

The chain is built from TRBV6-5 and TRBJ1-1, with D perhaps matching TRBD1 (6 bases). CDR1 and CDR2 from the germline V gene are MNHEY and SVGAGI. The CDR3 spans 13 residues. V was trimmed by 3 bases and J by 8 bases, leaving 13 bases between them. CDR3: CASSYGGGGEAFF. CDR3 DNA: TGTGCCAGCAGTTATGGCGGGGGCGGGGAAGCTTTCTTT.

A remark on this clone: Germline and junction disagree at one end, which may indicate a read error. CDR3 coding DNA: TGTGCCTGGGGGATCACGACAGGGGGCGCAAGTAAAGCCTCTAGGGCCAACGTCCTGACTTTC. Amino acid sequence: CAWGITTGGASKASRANVLTF. The gene calls are TRBV30 and TRBJ2-6, with 10 bases lining up with TRBD1. Germline lookup yields CDR1 GTSNPN and CDR2 SVGIG (reference sequence). The CDR3 is made up of 21 amino acids.

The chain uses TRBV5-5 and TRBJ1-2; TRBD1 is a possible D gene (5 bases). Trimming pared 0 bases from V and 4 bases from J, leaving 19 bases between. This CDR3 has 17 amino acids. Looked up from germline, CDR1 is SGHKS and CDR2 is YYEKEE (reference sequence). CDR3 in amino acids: CASSLEGRPGRTYGYTF. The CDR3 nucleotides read TGTGCCAGCAGCTTGGAGGGGCGACCAGGCCGTACCTATGGCTACACCTTC.

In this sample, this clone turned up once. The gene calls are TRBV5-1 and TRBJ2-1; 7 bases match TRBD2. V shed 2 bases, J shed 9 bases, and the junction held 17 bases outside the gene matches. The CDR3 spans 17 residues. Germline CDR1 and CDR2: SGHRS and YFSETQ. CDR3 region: CASSLTSAYSAPTEQFF. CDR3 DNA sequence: TGCGCCAGCAGCTTAACTAGCGCCTACTCTGCCCCTACTGAGCAGTTCTTC.

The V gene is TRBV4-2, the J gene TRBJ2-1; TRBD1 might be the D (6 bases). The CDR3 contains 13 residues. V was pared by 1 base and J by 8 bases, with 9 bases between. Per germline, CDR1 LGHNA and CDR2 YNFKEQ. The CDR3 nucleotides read TGTGCCAGCAGCCAAGGCAACAGGGATGAGCAGTTCTTC. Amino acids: CASSQGNRDEQFF.

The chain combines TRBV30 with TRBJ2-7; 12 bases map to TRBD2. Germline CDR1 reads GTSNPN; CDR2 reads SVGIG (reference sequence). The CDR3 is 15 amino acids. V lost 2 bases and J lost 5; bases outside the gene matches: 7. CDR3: CAWSLLAGGFHEQYF. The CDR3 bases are TGTGCCTGGAGTTTGCTAGCGGGGGGGTTCCACGAGCAGTACTTC.

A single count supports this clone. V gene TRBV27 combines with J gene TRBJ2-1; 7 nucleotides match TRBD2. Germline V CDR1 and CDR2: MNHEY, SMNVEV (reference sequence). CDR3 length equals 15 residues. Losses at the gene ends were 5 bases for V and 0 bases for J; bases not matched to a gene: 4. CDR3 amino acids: CASSRAGISYNEQFF. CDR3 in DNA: TGTGCCAGCAGTCGAGCGGGAATCTCCTACAATGAGCAGTTCTTC.

The CDR3 DNA is TGTGCCTGGGGGCGACTAGCGGGGGTCACAGATACGCAGTATTTT. The encoded protein is CAWGRLAGVTDTQYF. The V call is TRBV30, the J call TRBJ2-3; TRBD2 agrees at 12 bases. The V gene's germline CDR1 is GTSNPN and CDR2 SVGIG (reference sequence). V lost 5 bases and J lost 2; bases outside the gene matches: 5. CDR3 length equals 15 residues.

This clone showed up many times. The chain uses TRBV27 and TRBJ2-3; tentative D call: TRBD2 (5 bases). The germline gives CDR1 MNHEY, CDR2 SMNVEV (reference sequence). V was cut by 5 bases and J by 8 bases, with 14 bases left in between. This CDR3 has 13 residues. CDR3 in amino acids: CASSTDTRGTQYF. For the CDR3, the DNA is TGTGCCAGCAGTACAGATACTAGAGGTACGCAGTATTTT.

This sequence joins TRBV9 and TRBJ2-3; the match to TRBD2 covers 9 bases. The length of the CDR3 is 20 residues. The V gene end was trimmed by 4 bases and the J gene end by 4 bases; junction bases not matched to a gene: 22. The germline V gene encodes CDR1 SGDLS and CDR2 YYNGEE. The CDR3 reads CASSPRRRAILAGSADTQYF. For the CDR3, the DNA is TGTGCCAGCAGCCCGAGAAGGCGGGCCATCCTAGCGGGGAGCGCAGATACGCAGTATTTT. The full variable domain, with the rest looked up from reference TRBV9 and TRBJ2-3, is DSGVTQTPKHLITATGQRVTLRCSPRSGDLSVYWYQQSLDQGLQFLIQYYNGEERAKGNILERFSAQQFPDLHSELNLSSLELGDSALYFCASSPRRRAILAGSADTQYFGPGTRLTVL.

The CDR3 region has the DNA TGCAGCGTTGAAGGAGGGATCACAGATACGCAGTATTTT. It encodes CSVEGGITDTQYF. The chain couples TRBV29-1 to TRBJ2-3, with D maybe TRBD2 (5 bases). Germline CDR1 reads SQVTM; CDR2 reads ANQGSEA. This CDR3 contains 13 residues. Trimming removed 1 base at V and 2 bases at J, with 7 bases between.

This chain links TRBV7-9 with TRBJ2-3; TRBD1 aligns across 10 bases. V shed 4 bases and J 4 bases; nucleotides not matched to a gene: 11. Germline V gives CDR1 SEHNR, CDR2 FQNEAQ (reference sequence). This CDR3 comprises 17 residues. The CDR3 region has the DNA TGTGCCAGCAGCTCTTGGACAGGGGGAAATAAGGCAGATACGCAGTATTTT. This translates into CASSSWTGGNKADTQYF.

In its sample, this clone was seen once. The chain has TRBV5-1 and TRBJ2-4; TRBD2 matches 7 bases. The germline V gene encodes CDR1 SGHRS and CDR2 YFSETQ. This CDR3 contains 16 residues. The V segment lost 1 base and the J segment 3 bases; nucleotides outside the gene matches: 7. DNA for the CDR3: TGCGCCAGCAGCTTGTCCCTAGCGGAAAACAAAAACATTCAGTACTTC. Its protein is CASSLSLAENKNIQYF.

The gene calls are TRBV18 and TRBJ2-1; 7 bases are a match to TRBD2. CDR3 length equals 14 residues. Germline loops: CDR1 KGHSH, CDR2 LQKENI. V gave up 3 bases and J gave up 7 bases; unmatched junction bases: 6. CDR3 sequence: CASSPTSPKNEQFF. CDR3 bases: TGTGCCAGCTCACCGACTAGCCCCAAGAATGAGCAGTTCTTC.

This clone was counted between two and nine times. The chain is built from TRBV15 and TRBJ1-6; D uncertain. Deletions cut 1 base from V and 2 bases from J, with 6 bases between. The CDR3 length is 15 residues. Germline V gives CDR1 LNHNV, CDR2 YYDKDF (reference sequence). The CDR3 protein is CATSRGNTYNSPLHF. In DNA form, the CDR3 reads TGTGCCACCAGCAGAGGCAACACCTATAATTCACCCCTCCACTTT.

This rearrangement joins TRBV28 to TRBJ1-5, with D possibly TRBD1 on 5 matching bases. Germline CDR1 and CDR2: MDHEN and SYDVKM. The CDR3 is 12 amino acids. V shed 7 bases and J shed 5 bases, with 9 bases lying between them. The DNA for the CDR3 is TGTGCCAGCACCGCAGGGCATCAGCCCCAGCATTTT. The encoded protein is CASTAGHQPQHF. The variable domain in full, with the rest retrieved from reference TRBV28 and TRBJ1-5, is DVKVTQSSRYLVKRTGEKVFLECVQDMDHENMFWYRQDPGLGLRLIYFSYDVKMKEKGDIPEGYSVSREKKERFSLILESASTNQTSMYLCASTAGHQPQHFGDGTRLSIL.

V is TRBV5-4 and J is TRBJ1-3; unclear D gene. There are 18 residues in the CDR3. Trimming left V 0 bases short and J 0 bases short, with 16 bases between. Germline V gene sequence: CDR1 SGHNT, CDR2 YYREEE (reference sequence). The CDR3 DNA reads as TGTGCCAGCAGCTTGGGTGCAGCGATGATGGGCTCTGGAAACACCATATATTTT. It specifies CASSLGAAMMGSGNTIYF.

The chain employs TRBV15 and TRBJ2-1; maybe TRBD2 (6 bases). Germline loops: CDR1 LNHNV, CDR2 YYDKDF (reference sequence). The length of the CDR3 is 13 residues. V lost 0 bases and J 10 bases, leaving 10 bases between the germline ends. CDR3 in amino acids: CATSRELAQEQFF. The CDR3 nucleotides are TGTGCCACCAGCAGAGAACTAGCACAGGAGCAGTTCTTC. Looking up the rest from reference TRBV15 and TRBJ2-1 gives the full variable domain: DAMVIQNPRYQVTQFGKPVTLSCSQTLNHNVMYWYQQKSSQAPKLLFHYYDKDFNNEADTPDNFQSRRPNTSFCFLDIRSPGLGDTAMYLCATSRELAQEQFFGPGTRLTVL.